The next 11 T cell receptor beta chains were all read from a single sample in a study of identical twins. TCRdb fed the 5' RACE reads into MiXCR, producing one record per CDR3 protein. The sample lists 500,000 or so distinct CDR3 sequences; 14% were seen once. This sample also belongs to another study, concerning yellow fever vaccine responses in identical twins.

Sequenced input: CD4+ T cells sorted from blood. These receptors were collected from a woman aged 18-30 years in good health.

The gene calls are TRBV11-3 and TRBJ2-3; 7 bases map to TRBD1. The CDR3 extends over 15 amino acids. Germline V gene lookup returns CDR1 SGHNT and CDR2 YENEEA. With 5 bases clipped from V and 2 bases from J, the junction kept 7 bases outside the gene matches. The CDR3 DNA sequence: TGTGCCAGCAGCGTATCGGGACAGCACACAGATACGCAGTATTTT. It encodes CASSVSGQHTDTQYF.

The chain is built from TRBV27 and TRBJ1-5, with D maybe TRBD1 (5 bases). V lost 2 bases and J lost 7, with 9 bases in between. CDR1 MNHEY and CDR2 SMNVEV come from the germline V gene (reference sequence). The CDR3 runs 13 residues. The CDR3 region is CASSLQGEQPQHF. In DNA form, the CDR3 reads TGTGCCAGCAGTTTACAGGGTGAGCAGCCCCAGCATTTT.

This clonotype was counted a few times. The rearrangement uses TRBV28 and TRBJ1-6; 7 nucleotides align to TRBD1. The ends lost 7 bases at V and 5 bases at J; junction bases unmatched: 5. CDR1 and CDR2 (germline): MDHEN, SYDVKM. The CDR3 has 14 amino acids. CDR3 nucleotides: TGTGCCAGCACGGGGACAGCAAATAATTCACCCCTCCACTTT. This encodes CASTGTANNSPLHF.

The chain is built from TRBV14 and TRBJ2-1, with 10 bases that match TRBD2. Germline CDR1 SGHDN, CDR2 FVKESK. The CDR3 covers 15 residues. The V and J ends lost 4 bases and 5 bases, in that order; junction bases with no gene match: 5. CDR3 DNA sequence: TGTGCCAGCAGCCTGGGACTAGCGAGACACAATGAGCAGTTCTTC. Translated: CASSLGLARHNEQFF.

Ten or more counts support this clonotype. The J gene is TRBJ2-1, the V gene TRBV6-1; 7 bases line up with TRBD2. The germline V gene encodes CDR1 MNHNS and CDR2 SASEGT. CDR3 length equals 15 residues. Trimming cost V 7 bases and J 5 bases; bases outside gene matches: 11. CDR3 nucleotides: TGTGCCAGCAAAAGGGTCCTAGCGGCCAACAATGAGCAGTTCTTC. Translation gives CASKRVLAANNEQFF.

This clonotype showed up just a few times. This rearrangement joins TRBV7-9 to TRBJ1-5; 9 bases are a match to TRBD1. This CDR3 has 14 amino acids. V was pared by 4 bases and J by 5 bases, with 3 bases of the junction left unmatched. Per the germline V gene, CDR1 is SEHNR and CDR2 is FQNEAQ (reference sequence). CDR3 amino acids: CASSSWDRDQPQHF. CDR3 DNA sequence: TGTGCCAGCAGCTCCTGGGACAGGGATCAGCCCCAGCATTTT. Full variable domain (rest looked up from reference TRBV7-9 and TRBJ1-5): DTGVSQNPRHKITKRGQNVTFRCDPISEHNRLYWYRQTLGQGPEFLTYFQNEAQLEKSRLLSDRFSAERPKGSFSTLEIQRTEQGDSAMYLCASSSWDRDQPQHFGDGTRLSIL.

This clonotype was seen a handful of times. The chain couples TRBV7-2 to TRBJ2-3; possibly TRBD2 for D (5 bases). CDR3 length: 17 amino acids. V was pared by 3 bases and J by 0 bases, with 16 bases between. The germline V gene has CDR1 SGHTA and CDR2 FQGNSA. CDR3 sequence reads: CASSFTGTALSTDTQYF. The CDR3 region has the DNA TGTGCCAGCAGCTTCACGGGAACGGCCCTTAGCACAGATACGCAGTATTTT.

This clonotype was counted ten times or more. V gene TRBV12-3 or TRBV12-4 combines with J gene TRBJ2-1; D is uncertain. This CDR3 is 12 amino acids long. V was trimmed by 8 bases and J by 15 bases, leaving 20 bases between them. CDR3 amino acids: CASVGSPGPPFF. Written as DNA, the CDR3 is TGTGCCAGCGTTGGGTCACCGGGCCCCCCGTTCTTC.

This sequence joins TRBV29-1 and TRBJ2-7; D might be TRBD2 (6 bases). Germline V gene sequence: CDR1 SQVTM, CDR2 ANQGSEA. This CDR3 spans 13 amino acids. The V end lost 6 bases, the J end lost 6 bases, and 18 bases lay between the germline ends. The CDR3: CSVETSGSGEQYF. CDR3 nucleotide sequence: TGCAGCGTCGAGACTAGTGGGAGTGGCGAGCAGTACTTC.

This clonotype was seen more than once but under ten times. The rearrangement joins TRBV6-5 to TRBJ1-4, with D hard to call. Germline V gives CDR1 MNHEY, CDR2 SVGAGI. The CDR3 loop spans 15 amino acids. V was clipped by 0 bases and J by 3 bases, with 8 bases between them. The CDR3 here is CASSYSSVANEKLFF. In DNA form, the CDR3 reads TGTGCCAGCAGTTACTCGTCAGTAGCTAATGAAAAACTGTTTTTT.

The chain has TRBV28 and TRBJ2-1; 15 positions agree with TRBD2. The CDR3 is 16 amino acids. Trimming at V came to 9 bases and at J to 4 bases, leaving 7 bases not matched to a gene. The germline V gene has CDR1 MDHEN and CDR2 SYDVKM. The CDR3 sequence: CASERTSGRAYNEQFF. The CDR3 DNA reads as TGTGCCAGTGAAAGGACTAGCGGGAGGGCTTACAATGAGCAGTTCTTC.